The 18 T cell receptor beta chains below were found in one sample sequenced in a study of blood T cell repertoires in COVID-19. The assay was immunoSEQ multiplex PCR, and TCRdb's table has in-frame clones only and misses some. The sample consists of approximately 150,000 clones, 70% to 90% of them appearing once. Material: peripheral blood. These receptors came from a woman between 50 and 59 years old with COVID-19, enrolled during active disease.

The rearrangement joins TRBV2 to TRBJ2-1, with D perhaps TRBD1 (6 bases). This CDR3 has 14 residues. Trimming stripped 1 base from V and 3 bases from J, with 7 bases between. Germline CDR1 is SNHLY and CDR2 is FYNNEI. The CDR3 DNA follows: TGTGCCAGCAGTGAAGAGGGGGTCTACAATGAGCAGTTCTTC. It specifies CASSEEGVYNEQFF.

A remark on this clone: The sample has other DNA sequences that encode this CDR3 too. This chain's CDR3 is CASSGTDQETQYF. Written as DNA, the CDR3 is TGTGCCAGCAGCGGGACAGATCAAGAGACCCAGTACTTC. The chain carries TRBV12-3 or TRBV12-4 and TRBJ2-5; 7 positions agree with TRBD1. V lost 6 bases to trimming and J lost 2 bases; unmatched junction nucleotides: 3. The CDR3 has 13 amino acids.

V gene TRBV21-1 combines with J gene TRBJ2-1; the table's TRBD2 call for D was not verified on the DNA. TRBV21-1 is designated a pseudogene. CDR3 size: 15 residues. CDR3: CASGSEGSSYNEQFF. CDR3 bases: TGTGCCAGCGGGTCAGAGGGAAGCTCCTACAATGAGCAGTTCTTC.

This chain joins TRBV5-6 and TRBJ1-6; tentative D call: TRBD1 (5 bases). The V gene lost 1 base and the J gene lost 9 bases, with 8 bases spanning the gap. Germline V gives CDR1 SGHDT, CDR2 YYEEEE. This CDR3 contains 13 residues. The CDR3 region has the DNA TGTGCCAGCAGCTTGCAGGGCGGTTCACCCCTCCACTTT. Amino acid sequence: CASSLQGGSPLHF.

The rearrangement links TRBV30 to TRBJ2-7; TRBD1 aligns across 7 bases. Germline assignment: CDR1 GTSNPN and CDR2 SVGIG (reference sequence). This CDR3 is built from 15 residues. The ends lost 4 bases at V and 2 bases at J; junction bases unmatched: 11. The CDR3 sequence is CAWNPNEGATYEQYF. In nucleotides, the CDR3 is TGTGCCTGGAATCCTAACGAGGGGGCAACCTACGAGCAGTACTTC.

This sequence joins TRBV28 and TRBJ1-1; TRBD1 might be the D (5 bases). This CDR3 has 14 residues. Looked up from germline, CDR1 is MDHEN and CDR2 is SYDVKM. Trimming removed 7 bases at V and 4 bases at J, with 16 bases between. CDR3 loop: CASKITKGATEAFF. The CDR3, as DNA: TGTGCCAGCAAGATAACGAAAGGGGCCACTGAAGCTTTCTTT.

The rearrangement links TRBV12-5 to TRBJ2-6, with 10 bases lining up with TRBD1. This CDR3 has 17 amino acids. Germline assignment: CDR1 LGHNT and CDR2 FRNRAP. Germline trimming cut 4 bases from V and 2 bases from J; bases unmatched to any gene: 5. The CDR3 DNA sequence: TGTGCTAGTGGTTCGGGGACAGGGGACACTGGGGCCAACGTCCTGACTTTC. Its translation: CASGSGTGDTGANVLTF.

The chain links TRBV10-3 to TRBJ2-3, with a possible D match to TRBD2 (6 bases). The germline V gene has CDR1 ENHRY and CDR2 SYGVKD. This CDR3 spans 12 amino acids. Trimming cost V 11 bases and J 2 bases, with 11 bases left between them. The CDR3 is CAVSGVTDTQYF. CDR3 bases: TGTGCCGTATCGGGGGTCACAGATACGCAGTATTTT.

In nucleotides, the CDR3 is TGTGCCAGCAGTGACGGGCTAGCGGGGGGCAATGAGCAGTTCTTC. Translation gives CASSDGLAGGNEQFF. The chain uses TRBV6-4 and TRBJ2-1; 11 bases agree with TRBD2. J lost 6 bases, V lost 2 bases, and 3 bases had no gene match. Germline V CDR1 and CDR2: MRHNA, SNTAGT. This CDR3 contains 15 residues.

The J gene is TRBJ2-5, the V gene TRBV19; the D gene is possibly TRBD2 (6 bases). The CDR3 contains 15 residues. V was trimmed by 7 bases and J by 7 bases, leaving 22 bases between them. The germline gives CDR1 LNHDA, CDR2 SQIVND (reference sequence). CDR3 in DNA: TGTGCCAGTACAGCCGCCCCGGGACTCCCCTGGACCCAGTACTTC. This sequence encodes CASTAAPGLPWTQYF.

The chain recombines TRBV14 with TRBJ2-7, with 9 bases aligning to TRBD2. Germline CDR1 reads SGHDN; CDR2 reads FVKESK. The CDR3 spans 15 residues. V gave up 4 bases and J gave up 3 bases; unmatched junction bases: 7. The chain's CDR3 is CASSPPGLAFYEQYF. CDR3 sequence (DNA): TGTGCCAGCAGCCCTCCGGGACTAGCCTTCTACGAGCAGTACTTC.

V usage is TRBV11-1 and J usage is TRBJ2-7; 8 nucleotides match TRBD1. CDR1 is SGHAT and CDR2 is FQDESV in the germline V gene (reference sequence). V gave up 3 bases and J gave up 5 bases; unmatched junction bases: 3. The CDR3 is 13 amino acids. CDR3 residues: CASSFTQGDEQYF. In DNA, the CDR3 is TGTGCCAGCAGCTTTACACAGGGGGACGAGCAGTACTTC.

J is TRBJ2-1 and V is TRBV7-9; TRBD2 is a possible D gene (7 bases). Trimming took off 0 bases at V and 6 bases at J, with 9 bases between the two ends. The CDR3 has 14 residues. CDR1 and CDR2 from the germline V gene are SEHNR and FQNEAQ (reference sequence). Here the CDR3 reads CASSLAGGPNEQFF. The CDR3 nucleotides read TGTGCCAGCAGCTTAGCGGGGGGGCCCAATGAGCAGTTCTTC.

V and J are TRBV3-1 (or the pseudogene TRBV3-2) and TRBJ2-7; 7 nucleotides agree with TRBD2. V shed 3 bases, J shed 2 bases, and the junction held 10 bases outside the gene matches. Germline V gives CDR1 LGHDT, CDR2 YNNKEL (reference sequence). This CDR3 is 16 amino acids long. Here the CDR3 DNA reads TGTGCCAGCAGCCAGTGGGGGGGGGAGCGTCCCTACGAGCAGTACTTC. Protein sequence: CASSQWGGERPYEQYF.

The chain combines TRBV9 with TRBJ2-7; D ambiguous. Trimming left V 3 bases short and J 5 bases short, with 15 bases between. CDR1 is SGDLS, CDR2 YYNGEE, per germline. The CDR3 contains 14 residues. This CDR3 is CASSASVAAHEQYF. The DNA for the CDR3 is TGTGCCAGCAGCGCCAGTGTGGCGGCCCACGAGCAGTACTTC.

The J gene is TRBJ2-1, the V gene TRBV7-3; no clear D gene. Germline V gives CDR1 SGHTA, CDR2 FQGTGA. Trimming left V 5 bases short and J 5 bases short, with 10 bases between. CDR3 length: 13 residues. This chain's CDR3 is CASSKSTDNEQFF. The CDR3 DNA follows: TGTGCCAGCAGCAAGTCTACCGACAATGAGCAGTTCTTC.

This clone has at least ten counts. V and J are TRBV11-3 and TRBJ1-2; the D is unclear. CDR3 length: 12 residues. CDR1 SGHNT and CDR2 YENEEA come from the germline V gene. Trimming removed 5 bases from V and 2 bases from J, with 6 bases in between. CDR3 protein: CASSPGNYGYTF. DNA of the CDR3: TGTGCCAGCAGCCCCGGGAACTATGGCTACACCTTC.

The chain recombines TRBV4-2 with TRBJ2-4; 9 nucleotides match TRBD1. CDR3 size: 14 residues. V was pared by 8 bases and J by 6 bases, with 8 bases of the junction left unmatched. CDR1 and CDR2 (germline): LGHNA, YNFKEQ. The CDR3 is CASRMTGGANIQYF. CDR3 nucleotide sequence: TGTGCCAGCCGCATGACAGGGGGAGCAAACATTCAGTACTTC.